This T cell receptor (beta chain) comes out of a study of T cell clones after liver transplantation (dated by TCRdb to about 2019). Concerning the study at large: ITN030ST, the source of the samples, was a randomized trial that attempted immunosuppression withdrawal within 2 years of liver transplantation. Three of the eight recipients were HCV-positive; the others were transplanted for non-autoimmune, non-viral indications. Third party-reactive TCRbeta sequences from pre-transplant MLRs were also identified as an antigen-independent comparator for donor-reactive sequences. Subjects received no induction therapy and standard immunosuppression until randomization at 12-24 months post-transplant. Tolerance meant complete immunosuppression withdrawal for at least one year without liver enzymes rising beyond twice the upper limit of normal. The study cohort included 8 liver transplant recipients, of whom 3 were classified as tolerant and 5 as non-tolerant. Donor-reactive T cell clones were identified by TCRbeta sequencing after a pre-transplant mixed lymphocyte reaction and then tracked in post-transplant blood. Here is what the overall study found, with its caveats: The decline in donor-reactive sequences exceeded the decline in third party-reactive sequences, suggesting partial antigen-specific deletion that was unrelated to withdrawal success. When repertoire turnover was accounted for, significantly reduced detection of donor-reactive sequences was found in 7 of 8 subjects for CD4 and in 8 of 8 subjects for CD8. Low numbers of available donor cells limited the measurable donor-reactive repertoire in two subjects. Without allograft tissue specimens, donor-reactive T cells may have migrated into the graft rather than being deleted. Because of small, heterogeneous patient numbers and non-standardized post-transplant time points, the conclusions were only preliminary. In 5 of 8 subjects, circulating donor-reactive CD4 TCRbeta sequences decreased significantly after transplant, regardless of tolerance or HCV status.

Alloreactive TCRbeta sequences were defined by sequencing the proliferating CFSE-low cells from the MLR. In CFSE-MLRs, pre-transplant recipient cells were stimulated with donor PBMCs, splenocytes or lymph node cells, or with third-party PBMCs. Each of the 8 studied subjects was randomized to immunosuppression withdrawal. Genomic DNA was isolated with the Qiagen DNeasy Blood and Tissue Kit. Inclusive of the bounding cysteine and phenylalanine, the CDR3 is 15 residues long. Only the CDR3 part of the read is kept: 45 bases, read in frame from the first base. Per the germline V gene (reference sequence), SGHNT is the CDR1 and YYREEE is the CDR2. Only a few counts were recorded for this clone. Which antigen it targets is not known. One end of the junction is discordant with germline, which a read error may explain. High-throughput TCRbeta CDR3 sequencing of frozen genomic DNA was performed by immunoSEQ, with PCR amplification, mapping, bias correction and internal controls included. Per the authors' processing: Only productive rearrangements were retained, and each unique TCRbeta sequence was defined by its CDR3 nucleotide sequence together with its V and J gene. For a sequence to be called donor-reactive, it needed a frequency of at least 0.01% and at least 5-fold expansion in CFSE-low cells compared with unstimulated pre-transplant cells. To ensure at least 90% detection power, minimum frequency thresholds were set for each subject based on that subject's lowest-template unstimulated sample. Repertoire turnover was measured by Jensen-Shannon divergence between the top 1000 TCRbeta sequences post- and pre-transplant. Two-sided Fisher's exact tests were used to test for changes in how often donor-reactive sequences were detected. TCRdb provides this immuneACCESS table in a form limited to in-frame rearrangements. Some clones are lacking; in checked studies, under half of them reflect an unresolved V gene, and why the rest are absent is not known. The V and J calls and clone size are taken from that table; D and trimming were inferred from the DNA. Counted in this sample were 5,000 to 6,500 clones; about 30% of them appeared once. The ten top clones hold around 5.2% of the sample.

This receptor was obtained from a human patient who received a liver transplant. A transplant means some T cells may be of graft donor rather than patient origin. The sequenced sample was CD4+ T cells from cultured PBMCs. The chain uses TRBV5-4 and TRBJ2-7; 8 middle bases align to TRBD2. DNA sequence: TGCGCCAGCAGCCAAGTTGCGGGAGGATCGTACGAGCAGTACTTC. Its translation is CASSQVAGGSYEQYF.